What follows describes a single T cell receptor (beta chain). This sample stems from a study of CD8 T cells in Susac syndrome. An input of roughly 0.5 to 1 ug of RNA was subjected to reverse transcription using random hexamers. By means of immunoSEQ multiplex PCR, TCR beta CDR3 spanning 54 Vbeta and 13 Jbeta underwent amplification. TCRdb re-analysed the immunoSEQ multiplex PCR reads in MiXCR, keeping a single row per CDR3 protein. The table has around 170,000 distinct CDR3 sequences, about 91% seen once. Trimming cost V 6 bases and J 8 bases, with 8 bases left between them. The CDR3 extends over 10 amino acids. The V gene's germline CDR1 is MGHDK and CDR2 SYGVNS.

The sequenced material came from CD4+ T cells from PBMCs. The sequence was collected from a human donor in good health. V gene TRBV25-1 combines with J gene TRBJ2-7; D is undetermined. CDR3 coding DNA: TGTGCCAGCAGGGAAACTAAGCAGTACTTC. It yields the protein CASRETKQYF.